These 16 T cell receptor beta chains originate from one sample sequenced in a study of T cells in Graves' hyperthyroidism and ophthalmopathy. Amplification of TCR beta CDR3 regions was performed using RNA transcripts as template. HTBI primers were employed in a first-round RT-PCR of the TCR CDR3. TCRdb reprocessed the multiplex PCR reads with MiXCR, giving one entry per CDR3 protein. Of under 550,000 distinct CDR3 sequences in the sample, less than 20% were seen once. The sample taken for sequencing was blood. Source of these receptors: a man in his forties or fifties with Graves' ophthalmopathy.

This clonotype was observed at least ten times. The genes are TRBV30 and TRBJ1-2; weak D call: TRBD1 (5 bases). Germline V CDR1 and CDR2: GTSNPN, SVGIG (reference sequence). Trimming stripped 1 base from V and 4 bases from J, with 10 bases between. The CDR3 is made up of 13 amino acids. The CDR3 DNA follows: TGTGCCTGGAGTGACCAGGGCGGCTATGGCTACACCTTC. Protein sequence: CAWSDQGGYGYTF.

In its sample, this clonotype was seen a few times. V is TRBV6-1 and J is TRBJ2-2, with 10 bases aligning to TRBD1. The germline V gene has CDR1 MNHNS and CDR2 SASEGT. The V segment lost 5 bases and the J segment 4 bases; nucleotides outside the gene matches: 7. CDR3 length: 16 amino acids. This chain's CDR3 is CASSMLGTGATGELFF. The DNA of the CDR3 is TGTGCCAGCAGTATGTTGGGGACAGGGGCCACCGGGGAGCTGTTTTTT.

This clonotype occurred a few times. The V call is TRBV6-1, the J call TRBJ1-6; 10 bases line up with TRBD1. The V and J ends lost 6 bases and 9 bases, in that order; junction bases with no gene match: 5. CDR1 is MNHNS, CDR2 SASEGT, per germline. The CDR3 has 14 residues. The CDR3, as DNA: TGTGCCAGCAGAGGGACAGGGGAGGCTTCACCCCTCCACTTT. Translating it yields CASRGTGEASPLHF.

The sample holds a few counts of this clonotype. V usage is TRBV5-1 and J usage is TRBJ2-5; D not resolved. V lost 1 base to trimming and J lost 1 base, with 5 bases between them. Germline CDR1 is SGHRS and CDR2 is YFSETQ. This CDR3 spans 13 amino acids. CDR3 sequence (DNA): TGCGCCAGCAGCTTGCCCAGCCAAGAGACCCAGTACTTC. Protein sequence: CASSLPSQETQYF.

This chain uses TRBV5-1 with TRBJ2-7; D is unresolved. The germline V gene encodes CDR1 SGHRS and CDR2 YFSETQ. Trimming removed 8 bases at V and 0 bases at J, with 15 bases between. The CDR3 has 14 residues. The CDR3 nucleotides are TGCGCCAGTTCCCTCAACCCGCCCTCCTACGAGCAGTACTTC. This codes for CASSLNPPSYEQYF. Complete variable domain (other parts from reference TRBV5-1 and TRBJ2-7): KAGVTQTPRYLIKTRGQQVTLSCSPISGHRSVSWYQQTPGQGLQFLFEYFSETQRNKGNFPGRFSGRQFSNSRSEMNVSTLELGDSALYLCASSLNPPSYEQYFGPGTRLTVT.

This clonotype turned up a few times. This sequence joins TRBV5-5 and TRBJ2-7; D unclear. Germline values: CDR1 SGHKS, CDR2 YYEKEE (reference sequence). V lost 5 bases, J lost 5 bases, and 20 bases lay in between. The CDR3 sequence is 15 residues long. CDR3 sequence: CASSFSPKGPHEQYF. The CDR3 DNA reads as TGTGCCAGCAGTTTCTCCCCTAAAGGTCCCCACGAGCAGTACTTC.

This clonotype has a handful of counts. The genes are TRBV7-8 and TRBJ1-4, with a weak D call TRBD1 (5 bases). The CDR3 is made up of 13 amino acids. The V gene's germline CDR1 is SGHVS and CDR2 FQNEAQ. V lost 7 bases, J lost 6 bases, and 12 bases lay in between. The CDR3 DNA follows: TGTGCCAGCAATCAGGGCGTTTATGAAAAACTGTTTTTT. This codes for CASNQGVYEKLFF.

The chain joins TRBV7-2 to TRBJ2-1; 12 positions agree with TRBD2. Germline lookup yields CDR1 SGHTA and CDR2 FQGNSA. V lost 5 bases to trimming and J lost 7 bases; unmatched junction nucleotides: 9. This CDR3 spans 16 amino acids. CDR3 in DNA: TGTGCCAGCAGCATCCTAGCGGGAGGGCCGGGGAATGAGCAGTTCTTC. Translated, it gives CASSILAGGPGNEQFF.

In its sample, this clonotype was seen many times. This chain links TRBV7-6 with TRBJ2-7, with D perhaps matching TRBD2 (7 bases). The V end lost 5 bases, the J end lost 2 bases, and 25 bases lay between the germline ends. The CDR3 loop spans 18 amino acids. In germline, CDR1 is SGHVS, CDR2 FNYEAQ. CDR3: CASSPTRGGGGRTYEQYF. The CDR3 region has the DNA TGTGCCAGCAGCCCCACTAGGGGGGGCGGGGGTCGTACCTACGAGCAGTACTTC.

Many counts were recorded for this clonotype. This chain links TRBV18 with TRBJ1-5; D not certain. Germline V gene lookup returns CDR1 KGHSH and CDR2 LQKENI. The CDR3 loop spans 16 amino acids. Trimming cost V 6 bases and J 4 bases, with 19 bases left between them. The CDR3 DNA reads as TGTGCCAGCTCCGAAAGTGCGGCGGAGCGGAATCAGCCCCAGCATTTT. Its translation is CASSESAAERNQPQHF.

This clonotype was found once. This may stem from a read error, because a much larger clone lies one nucleotide away. The chain is built from TRBV7-3 and TRBJ2-2; TRBD2 matches 8 bases. Per germline, CDR1 SGHTA and CDR2 FQGTGA. The CDR3 extends over 14 amino acids. With V trimmed by 5 bases and J by 7 bases, 6 bases remained unmatched. Here the CDR3 reads CASSSGSMGGELFF. The CDR3 DNA follows: TGTGCCAGCAGCAGCGGGAGTATGGGCGGGGAGCTGTTTTTT. The full variable domain, rest sourced from reference TRBV7-3 and TRBJ2-2, is GAGVSQTPSNKVTEKGKYVELRCDPISGHTALYWYRQSLGQGPEFLIYFQGTGAADDSGLPNDRFFAVRPEGSVSTLKIQRTERGDSAVYLCASSSGSMGGELFFGEGSRLTVL.

The chain joins TRBV5-1 to TRBJ2-1; D gene unclear. V was pared by 2 bases and J by 9 bases, with 6 bases between. CDR3 length equals 11 residues. Germline assignment: CDR1 SGHRS and CDR2 YFSETQ. CDR3 amino acids: CASSFKSEQFF. CDR3 nucleotide sequence: TGCGCCAGCAGCTTTAAGAGTGAGCAGTTCTTC.

V is TRBV20-1 and J is TRBJ1-1, with D tentatively TRBD1 (5 bases). V lost 6 bases to trimming and J lost 11 bases, with 25 bases between them. CDR1 is DFQATT, CDR2 SNEGSKA, per germline (reference sequence). The CDR3 length is 14 residues. The DNA for the CDR3 is TGCAGTGCCGAACGGGACGGACGAGAACCTGGGGCTTTCTTT. Translated, it gives CSAERDGREPGAFF.

As to this clonotype: Just one base apart from a much larger clone, this may be a read error. The chain combines TRBV28 with TRBJ2-1; TRBD2 aligns across 9 bases. Trimming cost V 8 bases and J 4 bases; bases outside gene matches: 9. The CDR3 extends over 15 amino acids. CDR1 is MDHEN, CDR2 SYDVKM, per germline. The CDR3 coding sequence is TGTGCCAGCCGTCCTGTAGCGGGGGTTTACAATGAGCAGTTCTTC. Amino acids: CASRPVAGVYNEQFF. Full variable domain (rest looked up from reference TRBV28 and TRBJ2-1): DVKVTQSSRYLVKRTGEKVFLECVQDMDHENMFWYRQDPGLGLRLIYFSYDVKMKEKGDIPEGYSVSREKKERFSLILESASTNQTSMYLCASRPVAGVYNEQFFGPGTRLTVL.

V usage is TRBV4-3 and J usage is TRBJ2-5; D may be TRBD1 (6 bases). Germline CDR1 reads LGHNA; CDR2 reads YSLEER. CDR3 length equals 15 residues. Trimming left V 0 bases short and J 5 bases short, with 13 bases between. As DNA, the CDR3 is TGCGCCAGCAGCCAAGACAGGGGAACGATGGAGACCCAGTACTTC. Amino acid sequence: CASSQDRGTMETQYF.

This chain links TRBV20-1 with TRBJ1-5, with a possible D match to TRBD1 (5 bases). V was cut by 7 bases and J by 0 bases, with 10 bases left in between. CDR1 DFQATT and CDR2 SNEGSKA come from the germline V gene (reference sequence). The CDR3 totals 13 residues. The CDR3 reads CSGGGHSNQPQHF. CDR3 in DNA: TGCAGTGGGGGGGGTCATAGCAATCAGCCCCAGCATTTT.